These 26 T cell receptor beta chains share one sample of origin, sequenced in a study of cytomegalovirus exposure and HLA in healthy donors. The study ran its PCR with 60 Vbeta and 13 Jbeta primers. The table came from immunoSEQ multiplex PCR; TCRdb's copy has only in-frame clones and leaves some out. Of about 120,000 clones in the sample, roughly 79% were seen once. The material sequenced was PBMCs. Receptors were obtained from a woman aged 40 to 50 in good health and CMV-seronegative.

This clone was observed a handful of times. This sequence joins TRBV4-3 and TRBJ2-2; 8 bases match TRBD1. This CDR3 is built from 17 residues. Germline CDR1 LGHNA, CDR2 YSLEER. The V segment lost 1 base and the J segment 7 bases; nucleotides outside the gene matches: 11. The CDR3 coding sequence is TGCGCCAGCAGCCAAGTTGGGCGAGGACAGGGCGGCGGGGAGCTGTTTTTT. Translated, it gives CASSQVGRGQGGGELFF.

Points on this clone: In the same sample, other DNA sequences code for this CDR3. The chain recombines TRBV7-8 with TRBJ1-2, with 9 bases aligning to TRBD1. The CDR3 is made up of 14 amino acids. In germline, CDR1 is SGHVS, CDR2 FQNEAQ. Trimming cost V 2 bases and J 5 bases; bases outside gene matches: 3. The CDR3, as DNA: TGTGCCAGCAGCTTAAGGGGGACAGGGTATGGCTACACCTTC. Its translation is CASSLRGTGYGYTF.

The J gene is TRBJ1-5, the V gene TRBV19; possible D gene TRBD1, 5 bases. V was shortened by 7 bases and J by 2 bases, with 15 bases between the two germline ends. This CDR3 spans 15 amino acids. Germline values: CDR1 LNHDA, CDR2 SQIVND (reference sequence). The CDR3 region is CASKGTRRGNQPQHF. The CDR3 bases are TGTGCCAGTAAAGGGACTCGCCGAGGCAATCAGCCCCAGCATTTT. The variable domain in full, with the rest retrieved from reference TRBV19 and TRBJ1-5, is DGGITQSPKYLFRKEGQNVTLSCEQNLNHDAMYWYRQDPGQGLRLIYYSQIVNDFQKGDIAEGYSVSREKKESFPLTVTSAQKNPTAFYLCASKGTRRGNQPQHFGDGTRLSIL.

This clone was detected only once. This chain links TRBV4-1 with TRBJ2-5; 9 positions agree with TRBD2. This CDR3 region has 17 residues. Germline CDR1 and CDR2: MGHRA and YSYEKL. V was clipped by 4 bases and J by 1 base; unmatched bases: 10. The CDR3 DNA sequence: TGCGCCAGCAGCCTCCGGGGGATAGCGGGGGCCCAAGAGACCCAGTACTTC. This sequence encodes CASSLRGIAGAQETQYF.

In its sample, this clone is medium-sized (0.01 to 0.1%). This chain links TRBV30 with TRBJ2-7, with a possible D match to TRBD2 (5 bases). The germline gives CDR1 GTSNPN, CDR2 SVGIG (reference sequence). This CDR3 contains 14 residues. V gave up 1 base and J gave up 3 bases, with 13 bases separating them. CDR3 residues: CAWSATGLYYEQYF. The DNA of the CDR3 is TGTGCCTGGAGTGCTACCGGACTGTACTACGAGCAGTACTTC.

This chain connects TRBV7-6 to TRBJ2-5; 10 bases align to TRBD2. The CDR3 is made up of 15 amino acids. The junction had 7 bases not matched to a gene; V was cut back by 5 bases and J by 4 bases. CDR1 and CDR2 (germline): SGHVS, FNYEAQ. The CDR3 reads CASSISSGSGETQYF. The CDR3 DNA reads as TGTGCCAGCAGCATATCTAGCGGGAGTGGAGAGACCCAGTACTTC.

The table lists this clone with a count of one. The chain couples TRBV19 to TRBJ2-1; 8 bases align to TRBD1. CDR1 and CDR2 from the germline V gene are LNHDA and SQIVND (reference sequence). With V trimmed by 5 bases and J by 2 bases, 8 bases remained unmatched. This CDR3 is 16 amino acids long. The CDR3 coding sequence is TGTGCCAGTAGTCCCGGGACAGGCCCGACCTACAATGAGCAGTTCTTC. This sequence encodes CASSPGTGPTYNEQFF.

V usage is TRBV19 and J usage is TRBJ2-1, with 10 bases that match TRBD1. The CDR3 extends over 14 amino acids. CDR1 and CDR2 (germline): LNHDA, SQIVND (reference sequence). After removal of 4 bases from V and 8 bases from J, the junction contained 5 bases not matched to a gene. The CDR3 loop is CASSRDRGSDEQFF. The DNA for the CDR3 is TGTGCCAGTAGTAGGGACAGGGGTAGTGATGAGCAGTTCTTC.

This clone was counted between two and nine times. The chain is built from TRBV15 and TRBJ2-7, with 7 bases matching TRBD2. V shed 11 bases and J 6 bases; nucleotides not matched to a gene: 13. CDR1 is LNHNV and CDR2 is YYDKDF in the germline V gene (reference sequence). The CDR3 totals 13 residues. CDR3 sequence reads: CASRDYARPEQYF. CDR3 bases: TGTGCCTCACGGGACTATGCCCGTCCCGAGCAGTACTTC.

This rearrangement joins TRBV28 to TRBJ1-3; 8 positions agree with TRBD1. Germline CDR1 MDHEN, CDR2 SYDVKM. The ends lost 2 bases at V and 0 bases at J; junction bases unmatched: 3. The CDR3 has 16 amino acids. CDR3 nucleotide sequence: TGTGCCAGCAGTTTAAACAGGGGGTACTCTGGAAACACCATATATTTT. It yields the protein CASSLNRGYSGNTIYF.

A single count supports this clone. This chain links TRBV11-2 with TRBJ2-1, with 7 bases aligning to TRBD1. Germline V lookup: CDR1 SGHAT, CDR2 FQNNGV. Trimming removed 4 bases from V and 15 bases from J; junction bases left unmatched: 6. The CDR3 is 11 amino acids. The CDR3 reads CASSSTGLLFF. The CDR3 DNA sequence: TGTGCCAGCAGCTCGACAGGGCTGCTGTTCTTC.

V is TRBV28 and J is TRBJ2-2; 12 bases align to TRBD2. This CDR3 is built from 17 residues. From germline, CDR1 is MDHEN and CDR2 SYDVKM. V shed 8 bases, J shed 7 bases, and the junction held 14 bases outside the gene matches. The CDR3 spells CASCSRLAGEVGGELFF. CDR3 coding DNA: TGTGCCAGCTGTTCCCGACTAGCGGGAGAAGTAGGCGGGGAGCTGTTTTTT.

The J gene is TRBJ2-3, the V gene TRBV14; 8 bases fit TRBD2. J was trimmed by 1 base and V by 4 bases; bases with no gene match: 4. Germline CDR1 reads SGHDN; CDR2 reads FVKESK. This CDR3 comprises 15 residues. CDR3 sequence reads: CASSLQRGRTDTQYF. In DNA, the CDR3 is TGTGCCAGCAGCCTCCAGCGGGGGCGCACAGATACGCAGTATTTT. The full variable domain, rest sourced from reference TRBV14 and TRBJ2-3, is EAGVTQFPSHSVIEKGQTVTLRCDPISGHDNLYWYRRVMGKEIKFLLHFVKESKQDESGMPNNRFLAERTGGTYSTLKVQPAELEDSGVYFCASSLQRGRTDTQYFGPGTRLTVL.

J is TRBJ1-1 and V is TRBV2, with D possibly matching TRBD1 (6 bases). Looked up from germline, CDR1 is SNHLY and CDR2 is FYNNEI. Trimming removed 8 bases at V and 9 bases at J, with 10 bases between. CDR3 length: 10 amino acids. The CDR3 nucleotides are TGTGCCAGCGCTGGGACACAAGCTTTCTTT. Protein: CASAGTQAFF.

The chain links TRBV4-1 to TRBJ1-6; 7 bases map to TRBD1. V gave up 0 bases and J gave up 0 bases; unmatched junction bases: 5. CDR1 is MGHRA, CDR2 YSYEKL, per germline. The CDR3 is 18 amino acids. CDR3 DNA sequence: TGCGCCAGCAGCCAAGATATAGGGGGCGGCTCCTATAATTCACCCCTCCACTTT. Its translation: CASSQDIGGGSYNSPLHF.

The V gene is TRBV9, the J gene TRBJ2-2; 10 bases are shared with TRBD2. Germline V gives CDR1 SGDLS, CDR2 YYNGEE. This CDR3 contains 17 residues. V shed 0 bases, J shed 8 bases, and the junction held 10 bases outside the gene matches. The CDR3 DNA is TGTGCCAGCAGCGTAGCCCTCGGAGCGGGAGGGACGGGGGAGCTGTTTTTT. Its translation: CASSVALGAGGTGELFF.

The V call is TRBV11-2, the J call TRBJ1-1; tentatively, D is TRBD1 (6 bases). The CDR3 totals 18 residues. Trimming took 1 base from V and 1 from J, leaving 19 bases between them. CDR1 SGHAT and CDR2 FQNNGV come from the germline V gene. CDR3: CASSLGVEGGAGNTEAFF. The CDR3 DNA reads as TGTGCCAGCAGCTTAGGGGTGGAGGGGGGGGCAGGGAACACTGAAGCTTTCTTT.

This chain links TRBV4-1 with TRBJ2-5, with 7 bases lining up with TRBD2. This CDR3 spans 14 amino acids. CDR1 is MGHRA and CDR2 is YSYEKL in the germline V gene. V shed 4 bases and J 2 bases; nucleotides not matched to a gene: 4. The CDR3: CASSRVREQETQYF. DNA for the CDR3: TGCGCCAGCAGCCGGGTGCGGGAGCAAGAGACCCAGTACTTC.

This clone showed up just once. The chain employs TRBV4-1 and TRBJ2-3; 11 nucleotides line up with TRBD2. V shed 0 bases, J shed 0 bases, and the junction held 11 bases outside the gene matches. Looked up from germline, CDR1 is MGHRA and CDR2 is YSYEKL. This CDR3 region has 20 residues. CDR3 loop: CASSQDRLAGGPPSTDTQYF. DNA of the CDR3: TGCGCCAGCAGCCAAGATAGGCTAGCGGGAGGTCCCCCTAGCACAGATACGCAGTATTTT.

This sequence joins TRBV7-2 and TRBJ2-1; 8 bases are a match to TRBD2. V lost 3 bases and J lost 1; bases outside the gene matches: 5. Germline lookup yields CDR1 SGHTA and CDR2 FQGNSA. This CDR3 is 16 amino acids long. CDR3 nucleotide sequence: TGTGCCAGCAGCTTGGGTACTAGCGGATCCTACAATGAGCAGTTCTTC. Its translation: CASSLGTSGSYNEQFF.

The V call is TRBV27, the J call TRBJ2-2; TRBD2 matches at 7 bases. The CDR3 is 16 amino acids. Germline CDR1 and CDR2: MNHEY and SMNVEV (reference sequence). Trimming at V came to 3 bases and at J to 0 bases, leaving 4 bases not matched to a gene. The CDR3 bases are TGTGCCAGCAGTTTCCGTCGGGGGGCGAACACCGGGGAGCTGTTTTTT. Translating gives CASSFRRGANTGELFF.

The rearrangement joins TRBV6-6 to TRBJ1-6, with TRBD1 identical over 11 bases. The V and J ends lost 6 bases and 5 bases, in that order; junction bases with no gene match: 6. The CDR3 loop spans 16 amino acids. Per germline, CDR1 MNHNY and CDR2 SVGAGI (reference sequence). The CDR3 nucleotides are TGTGCCAGCAGACGGACAGGGGGCTCGGATAATTCACCCCTCCACTTT. As protein: CASRRTGGSDNSPLHF.

This chain uses TRBV7-9 with TRBJ2-3; D gene uncertain. Germline-derived CDR1 and CDR2 are SEHNR and FQNEAQ (reference sequence). There are 14 residues in the CDR3. V lost 5 bases and J lost 0, with 9 bases in between. DNA for the CDR3: TGTGCCAGCAGCCTGGGCCGGAGCACAGATACGCAGTATTTT. Translated, it gives CASSLGRSTDTQYF.

This chain connects TRBV5-1 to TRBJ2-7; a weak D match, TRBD2 (6 bases). V gave up 0 bases and J gave up 2 bases, with 18 bases separating them. Looked up from germline, CDR1 is SGHRS and CDR2 is YFSETQ. The CDR3 totals 17 residues. In DNA, the CDR3 is TGCGCCAGCAGCTTGGAAGGTGCGGGACTTATCCCCTACGAGCAGTACTTC. Its translation: CASSLEGAGLIPYEQYF.

CDR3 sequence reads: CASIAGRMGSDTQYF. DNA for the CDR3: TGTGCCAGCATCGCAGGGAGGATGGGTTCAGATACGCAGTATTTT. V is TRBV6-1 and J is TRBJ2-3; TRBD2 is a possible D gene (6 bases). The CDR3 consists of 15 residues. V was pared by 7 bases and J by 4 bases, with 18 bases between. Per the germline V gene, CDR1 is MNHNS and CDR2 is SASEGT.

The chain combines TRBV4-3 with TRBJ1-5, with 10 bases lining up with TRBD1. The CDR3 is 15 amino acids. V trimming: 3 bases; J trimming: 1 base; junction bases outside the gene matches: 0. From germline, CDR1 is LGHNA and CDR2 YSLEER. CDR3: CASSQGQGSNQPQHF. Here the CDR3 DNA reads TGCGCCAGCAGCCAGGGACAGGGGAGCAATCAGCCCCAGCATTTT.